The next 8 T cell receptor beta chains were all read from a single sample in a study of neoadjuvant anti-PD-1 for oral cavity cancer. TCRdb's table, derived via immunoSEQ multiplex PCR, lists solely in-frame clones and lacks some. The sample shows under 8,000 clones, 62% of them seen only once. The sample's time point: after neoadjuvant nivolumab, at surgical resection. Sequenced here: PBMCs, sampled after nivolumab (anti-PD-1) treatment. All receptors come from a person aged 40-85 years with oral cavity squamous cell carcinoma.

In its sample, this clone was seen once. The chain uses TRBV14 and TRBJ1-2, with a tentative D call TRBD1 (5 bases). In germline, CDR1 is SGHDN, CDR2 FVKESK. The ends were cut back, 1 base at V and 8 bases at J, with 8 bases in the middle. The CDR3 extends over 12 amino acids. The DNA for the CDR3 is TGTGCCAGCAGCCAAGGGTGGGGCGGCTACACCTTC. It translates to CASSQGWGGYTF.

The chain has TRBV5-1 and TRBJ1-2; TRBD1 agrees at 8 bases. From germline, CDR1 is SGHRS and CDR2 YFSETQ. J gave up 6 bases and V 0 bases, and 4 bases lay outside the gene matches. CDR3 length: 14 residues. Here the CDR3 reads CASSLGGQGDGYTF. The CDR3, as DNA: TGCGCCAGCAGCTTGGGAGGACAGGGCGATGGCTACACCTTC. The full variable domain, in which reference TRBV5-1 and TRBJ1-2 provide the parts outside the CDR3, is KAGVTQTPRYLIKTRGQQVTLSCSPISGHRSVSWYQQTPGQGLQFLFEYFSETQRNKGNFPGRFSGRQFSNSRSEMNVSTLELGDSALYLCASSLGGQGDGYTFGSGTRLTVV.

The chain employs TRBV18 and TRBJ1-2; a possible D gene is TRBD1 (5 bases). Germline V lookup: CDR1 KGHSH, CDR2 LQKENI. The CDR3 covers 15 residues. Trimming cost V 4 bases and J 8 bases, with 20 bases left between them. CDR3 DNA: TGTGCCAGCTCACAGGAAGACAGATGGGCCGGGGGCTACACCTTC. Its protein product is CASSQEDRWAGGYTF.

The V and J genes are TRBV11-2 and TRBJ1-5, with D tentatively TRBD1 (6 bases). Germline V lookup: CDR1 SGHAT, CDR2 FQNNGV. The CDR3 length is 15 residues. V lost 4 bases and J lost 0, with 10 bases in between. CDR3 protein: CASSSTGYSNQPQHF. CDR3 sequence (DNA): TGTGCCAGCAGCTCGACAGGTTATAGCAATCAGCCCCAGCATTTT.

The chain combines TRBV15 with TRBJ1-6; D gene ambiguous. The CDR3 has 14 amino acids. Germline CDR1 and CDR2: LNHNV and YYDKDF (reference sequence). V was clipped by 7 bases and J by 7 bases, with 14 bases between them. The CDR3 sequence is CATTPGGRNSPLHF. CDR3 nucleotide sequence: TGTGCCACCACTCCAGGAGGGAGGAATTCACCCCTCCACTTT.

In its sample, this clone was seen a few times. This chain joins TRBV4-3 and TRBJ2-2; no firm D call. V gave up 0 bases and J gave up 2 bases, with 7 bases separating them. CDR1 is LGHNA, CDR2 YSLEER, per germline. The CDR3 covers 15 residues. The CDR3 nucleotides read TGCGCCAGCAGCCAAGATCGCCTTAACACCGGGGAGCTGTTTTTT. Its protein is CASSQDRLNTGELFF.

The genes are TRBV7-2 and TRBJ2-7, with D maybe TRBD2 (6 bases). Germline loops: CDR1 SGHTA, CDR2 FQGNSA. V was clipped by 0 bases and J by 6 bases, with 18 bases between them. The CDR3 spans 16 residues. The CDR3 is CASSLAPRGNGGEQYF. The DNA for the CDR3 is TGTGCCAGCAGCTTAGCCCCGCGGGGTAACGGGGGCGAGCAGTACTTC. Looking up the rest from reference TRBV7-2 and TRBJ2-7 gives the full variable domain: GAGVSQSPSNKVTEKGKDVELRCDPISGHTALYWYRQSLGQGLEFLIYFQGNSAPDKSGLPSDRFSAERTGGSVSTLTIQRTQQEDSAVYLCASSLAPRGNGGEQYFGPGTRLTVT.

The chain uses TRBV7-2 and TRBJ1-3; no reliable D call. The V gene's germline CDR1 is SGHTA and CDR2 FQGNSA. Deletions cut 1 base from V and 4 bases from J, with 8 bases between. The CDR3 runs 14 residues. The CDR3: CASSLGAQGNTIYF. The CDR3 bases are TGTGCCAGCAGCTTAGGGGCCCAAGGAAACACCATATATTTT. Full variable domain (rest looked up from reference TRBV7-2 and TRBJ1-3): GAGVSQSPSNKVTEKGKDVELRCDPISGHTALYWYRQSLGQGLEFLIYFQGNSAPDKSGLPSDRFSAERTGGSVSTLTIQRTQQEDSAVYLCASSLGAQGNTIYFGEGSWLTVV.